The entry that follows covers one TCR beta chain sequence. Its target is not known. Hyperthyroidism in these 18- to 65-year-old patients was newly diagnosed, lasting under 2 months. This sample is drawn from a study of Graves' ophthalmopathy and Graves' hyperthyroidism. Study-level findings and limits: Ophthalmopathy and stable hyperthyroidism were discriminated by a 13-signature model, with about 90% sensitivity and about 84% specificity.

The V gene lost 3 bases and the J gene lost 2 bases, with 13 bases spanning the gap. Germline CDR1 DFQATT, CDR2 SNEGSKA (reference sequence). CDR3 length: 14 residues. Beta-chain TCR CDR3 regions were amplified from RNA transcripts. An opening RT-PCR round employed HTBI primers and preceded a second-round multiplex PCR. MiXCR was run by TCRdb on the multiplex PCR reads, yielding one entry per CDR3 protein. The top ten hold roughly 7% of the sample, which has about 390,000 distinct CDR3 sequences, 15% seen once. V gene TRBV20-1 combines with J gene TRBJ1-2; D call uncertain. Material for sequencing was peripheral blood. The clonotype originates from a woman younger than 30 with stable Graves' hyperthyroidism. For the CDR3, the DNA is TGCAGTGCTAGTCGGCCAGGATCCAACTATGGCTACACCTTC. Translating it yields CSASRPGSNYGYTF.